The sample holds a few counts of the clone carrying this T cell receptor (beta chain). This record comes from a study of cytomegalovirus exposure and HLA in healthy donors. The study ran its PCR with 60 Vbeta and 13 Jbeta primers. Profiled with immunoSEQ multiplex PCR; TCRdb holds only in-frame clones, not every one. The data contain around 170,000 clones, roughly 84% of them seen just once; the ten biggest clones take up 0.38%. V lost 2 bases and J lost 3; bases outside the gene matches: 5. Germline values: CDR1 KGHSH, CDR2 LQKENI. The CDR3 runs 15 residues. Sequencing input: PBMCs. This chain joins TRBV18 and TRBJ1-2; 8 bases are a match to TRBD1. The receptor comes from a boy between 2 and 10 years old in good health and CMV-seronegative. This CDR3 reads CASSPGQGEDYGYTF. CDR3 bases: TGTGCCAGCTCACCAGGACAGGGAGAGGACTATGGCTACACCTTC.